Listed here is a single T cell receptor (beta chain). The junction differs from germline at one of its ends, possibly a read error. The sample belongs to a study of tumor and adjacent non-tumor tissue in lung cancer. A modified ARM-PCR protocol with three rounds of nested PCR amplified TCRbeta. From the multiplex PCR reads, TCRdb called clonotypes with MiXCR, one entry per CDR3 protein. The data contain 75,000 to 100,000 distinct CDR3 sequences, 65% to 75% of them seen just once; the ten biggest clones take up roughly 18%. No cell sorting was done before RNA was extracted from the tissue. Newly diagnosed lung cancer patients had thoracic surgery in China, August–late 2014, without prior chemotherapy. Germline loops: CDR1 MNHNS, CDR2 SASEGT. The length of the CDR3 is 16 residues.

The chain combines TRBV6-1 with TRBJ2-7; TRBD2 aligns across 7 bases. This receptor was identified in a man in his sixties with non-small cell lung cancer. The sample taken for sequencing was lung tumor tissue. The CDR3 sequence is CASSALWGEGLYEQYF. The CDR3 nucleotides are TGTGCCAGTAGTGCTTTGTGGGGGGAGGGCCTATACGAGCAGTACTTC.